Listed below are T cell receptor beta chains from one sample, sequenced in a study of blood T cell repertoires in COVID-19. TCRdb's table, derived via immunoSEQ multiplex PCR, lists solely in-frame clones and lacks some. The sample holds about 49,000 clones, approximately 86% seen once. Sequencing input: peripheral blood. These receptors came from a human donor in a cohort sampled during active COVID-19. Both conserved end residues are part of each CDR3. D genes are given only for firm matches. Expanded clones get a size class; other rows say once, few or many, or leave the size out.

d_call: NA; v_call: TRBV19; clone_size: few; j_call: TRBJ1-5; cdr3_length: 14; cdr3_nt: TGTGCCAGTGCGGAGACTCATAGCAATCAGCCCCAGCATTTT; cdr3_aa: CASAETHSNQPQHF
d_call: TRBD2; v_call: TRBV7-8; clone_size: NA; j_call: TRBJ2-1; cdr3_length: 16; cdr3_nt: TGTGCCAGCAGCTTCGGACTAGCGGGAGCCTACAATGAGCAGTTCTTC; cdr3_aa: CASSFGLAGAYNEQFF
d_call: TRBD2; v_call: TRBV29-1; clone_size: NA; j_call: TRBJ2-7; cdr3_length: 15; cdr3_nt: TGCAGCGTTTGGACTAGCGGGAGGAACTCCTACGAGCAGTACTTC; cdr3_aa: CSVWTSGRNSYEQYF
d_call: NA; v_call: TRBV6-5; clone_size: NA; j_call: TRBJ1-1; cdr3_length: 13; cdr3_nt: TGTGCCAGCAGTTACTCAGCGGGGGCTGAAGCTTTCTTT; cdr3_aa: CASSYSAGAEAFF
d_call: TRBD2; v_call: TRBV5-5; clone_size: NA; j_call: TRBJ2-7; cdr3_length: 14; cdr3_nt: TGTGCCAGCAGCCCGGGACTAGCTTCCTACGAGCAGTACTTC; cdr3_aa: CASSPGLASYEQYF
d_call: TRBD1; v_call: TRBV29-1; clone_size: NA; j_call: TRBJ2-2; cdr3_length: 12; cdr3_nt: TGCAGCGTTGACAGGGGGCCCGGGGAGCTGTTTTTT; cdr3_aa: CSVDRGPGELFF
d_call: TRBD2; v_call: TRBV9; clone_size: NA; j_call: TRBJ2-7; cdr3_length: 15; cdr3_nt: TGTGCCAGCAGCGTTGGGAGCGGGACTCCCTACGAGCAGTACTTC; cdr3_aa: CASSVGSGTPYEQYF
d_call: NA; v_call: TRBV28; clone_size: NA; j_call: TRBJ1-2; cdr3_length: 12; cdr3_nt: TGTGCCAGCAGTTCCACTTCCTGGGGCTACACCTTC; cdr3_aa: CASSSTSWGYTF
d_call: NA; v_call: TRBV5-1; clone_size: NA; j_call: TRBJ1-2; cdr3_length: 14; cdr3_nt: TGCGCCAGCAGCTTGGGGGGGGGCCCCCATGGCTACACCTTC; cdr3_aa: CASSLGGGPHGYTF
d_call: TRBD1; v_call: TRBV28; clone_size: NA; j_call: TRBJ1-5; cdr3_length: 15; cdr3_nt: TGTGCCAGCAGCTTGGGACAGGGTAACAATCAGCCCCAGCATTTT; cdr3_aa: CASSLGQGNNQPQHF
d_call: NA; v_call: TRBV7-9; clone_size: NA; j_call: TRBJ2-1; cdr3_length: 15; cdr3_nt: TGTGCCAGCAGCCGCAAAGGTGGTGGGGCCAATGAGCAGTTCTTC; cdr3_aa: CASSRKGGGANEQFF
d_call: NA; v_call: TRBV29-1; clone_size: NA; j_call: TRBJ1-1; cdr3_length: 13; cdr3_nt: TGCAGCGTCGATCAGGGAGGTATCACTGAAGCTTTCTTT; cdr3_aa: CSVDQGGITEAFF
d_call: TRBD1; v_call: TRBV2; clone_size: NA; j_call: TRBJ1-1; cdr3_length: 11; cdr3_nt: TGTGCCAGCAGTGATCCGGGACAGGCTTTCTTT; cdr3_aa: CASSDPGQAFF
d_call: TRBD2; v_call: TRBV19; clone_size: NA; j_call: TRBJ2-3; cdr3_length: 17; cdr3_nt: TGTGCCAGTAGTACCCCGCGGACTAGCGGGAGAGCAGATACGCAGTATTTT; cdr3_aa: CASSTPRTSGRADTQYF
d_call: NA; v_call: TRBV6-5; clone_size: NA; j_call: TRBJ1-6; cdr3_length: 14; cdr3_nt: TGTGCCAGCAGTTACGGGCAGGCGAGACCACCCCTCCACTTT; cdr3_aa: CASSYGQARPPLHF
d_call: TRBD2; v_call: TRBV27; clone_size: NA; j_call: TRBJ2-6; cdr3_length: 17; cdr3_nt: TGTGCCAGCAGTTTCCGCGGGAGGGCCTCTGGGGCCAACGTCCTGACTTTC; cdr3_aa: CASSFRGRASGANVLTF
d_call: NA; v_call: TRBV4-3; clone_size: NA; j_call: TRBJ2-2; cdr3_length: 12; cdr3_nt: TGCGCCAGCAGCCGCCGGACCGGGGAGCTGTTTTTT; cdr3_aa: CASSRRTGELFF
d_call: TRBD1; v_call: TRBV19; clone_size: NA; j_call: TRBJ1-2; cdr3_length: 14; cdr3_nt: TGTGCCAGTAGAACTAGCCGGGACAGGGGAGACTACACCTTC; cdr3_aa: CASRTSRDRGDYTF
d_call: TRBD2; v_call: TRBV3-1/TRBV3-2; clone_size: NA; j_call: TRBJ2-3; cdr3_length: 15; cdr3_nt: TGTGCCAGCAACAGACTAGCGGGGGGGCCAGATACGCAGTATTTT; cdr3_aa: CASNRLAGGPDTQYF
d_call: NA; v_call: TRBV7-9; clone_size: once; j_call: TRBJ2-7; cdr3_length: 13; cdr3_nt: TGTGCCAGCAGCTTAGACAAACCCTACGAGCAGTACTTC; cdr3_aa: CASSLDKPYEQYF
d_call: TRBD1; v_call: TRBV5-1; clone_size: NA; j_call: TRBJ2-7; cdr3_length: 16; cdr3_nt: TGCGCCAGCAGCCCATTGACCGGGACAGGGTTTGGCGAGCAGTACTTC; cdr3_aa: CASSPLTGTGFGEQYF
d_call: NA; v_call: TRBV7-9; clone_size: NA; j_call: TRBJ2-1; cdr3_length: 15; cdr3_nt: TGTGCCAGCAGCTCATCAGGGGAGCCCTACAATGAGCAGTTCTTC; cdr3_aa: CASSSSGEPYNEQFF
d_call: TRBD1; v_call: TRBV11-2; clone_size: once; j_call: TRBJ1-3; cdr3_length: 15; cdr3_nt: TGTGCCAGCAGCTTACCGACAGGGTTAGGAAACACCATATATTTT; cdr3_aa: CASSLPTGLGNTIYF
d_call: NA; v_call: TRBV5-1; clone_size: few; j_call: TRBJ1-1; cdr3_length: 14; cdr3_nt: TGCGCCAGCAGCTTGCGGGGGGCGGACACTGAAGCTTTCTTT; cdr3_aa: CASSLRGADTEAFF
d_call: TRBD2; v_call: TRBV2; clone_size: NA; j_call: TRBJ2-1; cdr3_length: 15; cdr3_nt: TGTGCCAGCAGTGAGTTGTCTAGCGGGTACAATGAGCAGTTCTTC; cdr3_aa: CASSELSSGYNEQFF
d_call: TRBD1; v_call: TRBV5-6; clone_size: NA; j_call: TRBJ1-2; cdr3_length: 14; cdr3_nt: TGTGCCAGCAGCCGGACAGGGCCGTACTATGGCTACACCTTC; cdr3_aa: CASSRTGPYYGYTF
d_call: NA; v_call: TRBV2; clone_size: NA; j_call: TRBJ2-1; cdr3_length: 13; cdr3_nt: TGTGCCAGCAATTCCTTCGGGTGGATTGAGCAGTTCTTC; cdr3_aa: CASNSFGWIEQFF
d_call: NA; v_call: TRBV4-1; clone_size: few; j_call: TRBJ1-2; cdr3_length: 16; cdr3_nt: TGCGCCAGCAGCCAAGAGCAGAGGACAGCTAACTATGGCTACACCTTC; cdr3_aa: CASSQEQRTANYGYTF
d_call: TRBD2; v_call: TRBV2; clone_size: NA; j_call: TRBJ2-7; cdr3_length: 14; cdr3_nt: TGTGCCAGCAGCCTAGCGGGACCTAACTACGAGCAGTACTTC; cdr3_aa: CASSLAGPNYEQYF
d_call: NA; v_call: TRBV18; clone_size: NA; j_call: TRBJ2-5; cdr3_length: 14; cdr3_nt: TGTGCCAGCTCACCTCAAAGGGGCCTGGAGACCCAGTACTTC; cdr3_aa: CASSPQRGLETQYF
d_call: NA; v_call: TRBV29-1; clone_size: NA; j_call: TRBJ2-1; cdr3_length: 16; cdr3_nt: TGCAGTGAACCCCCCGGGACTCCTATCTCCTACAATGAGCAGTTCTTC; cdr3_aa: CSEPPGTPISYNEQFF
d_call: TRBD1; v_call: TRBV10-2; clone_size: NA; j_call: TRBJ1-5; cdr3_length: 17; cdr3_nt: TGCGCCAGCAGTGATGGGACAGGGGGCGCAATCAATCAGCCCCAGCATTTT; cdr3_aa: CASSDGTGGAINQPQHF
d_call: NA; v_call: TRBV6-6; clone_size: NA; j_call: TRBJ2-7; cdr3_length: 12; cdr3_nt: TGTGCCAGCAGTTATGGGCCCTACGAGCAGTACTTC; cdr3_aa: CASSYGPYEQYF
d_call: NA; v_call: TRBV28; clone_size: NA; j_call: TRBJ2-7; cdr3_length: 12; cdr3_nt: TGTGCCAGCAGCTTACTGGCAGGCTTTGTTAACTTC; cdr3_aa: CASSLLAGFVNF
d_call: NA; v_call: TRBV19; clone_size: NA; j_call: TRBJ2-7; cdr3_length: 15; cdr3_nt: TGTGCCAGTAGTAGAGGACAGCTATCTCCCTACGAGCAGTACTTC; cdr3_aa: CASSRGQLSPYEQYF